These 31 T cell receptor beta chains share one sample of origin, sequenced in a study of Graves' ophthalmopathy and Graves' hyperthyroidism. Amplification from RNA transcripts yielded the TCR beta CDR3 regions. The workflow started with a first-round RT-PCR run with HTBI primers and then moved on to a second-round multiplex PCR. TCRdb reprocessed the multiplex PCR reads via MiXCR and lists one record per CDR3 protein. The sample carries approximately 1.2 million distinct CDR3 sequences, 36% recorded once. Material for sequencing was peripheral blood or thyroid tissue (not recorded which). The receptors derive from an adult man with Graves' hyperthyroidism.

The chain employs TRBV25-1 and TRBJ2-7; D is undetermined. The CDR3 length is 15 residues. V was cut by 4 bases and J by 3 bases, with 16 bases left in between. Germline V gene lookup returns CDR1 MGHDK and CDR2 SYGVNS. CDR3 residues: CASSVWATKSYEQYF. CDR3 nucleotides: TGTGCCAGCAGTGTGTGGGCTACAAAAAGCTACGAGCAGTACTTC.

The chain combines TRBV7-9 with TRBJ2-5; D remains ambiguous. The ends were cut back, 5 bases at V and 5 bases at J, with 18 bases in the middle. This CDR3 region has 15 residues. Germline CDR1 is SEHNR and CDR2 is FQNEAQ (reference sequence). DNA for the CDR3: TGTGCCAGCAGCGAAGACTTACTCTATAGGGAGACCCAGTACTTC. The encoded protein is CASSEDLLYRETQYF.

In its sample, this clonotype was seen many times. V and J are TRBV6-2 or TRBV6-3 and TRBJ1-5; D not resolved. There are 14 residues in the CDR3. Germline V CDR1 and CDR2: MNHEY, SVGEGT. The V end lost 5 bases, the J end lost 4 bases, and 12 bases lay between the germline ends. CDR3 amino acids: CASSPSSGNQPQHF. CDR3 bases: TGTGCCAGCAGTCCCTCATCCGGGAATCAGCCCCAGCATTTT.

About this clonotype itself: This likely comes from a read error, as the CDR3 has no conserved phenylalanine or tryptophan at its end. The chain carries TRBV27 and TRBJ2-7; possible D gene TRBD1, 6 bases. This CDR3 region has 13 residues. The V gene's germline CDR1 is MNHEY and CDR2 SMNVEV (reference sequence). The CDR3 reads CAGSQQGTYEQYL. CDR3 DNA sequence: TGTGCCGGCAGTCAACAGGGCACCTACGAGCAGTACCTC.

This clonotype appeared many times. The chain joins TRBV29-1 to TRBJ2-7, with D unclear. The V gene's germline CDR1 is SQVTM and CDR2 ANQGSEA. This CDR3 has 13 amino acids. The CDR3 spells CKGLSLESYEQYF. The CDR3 DNA reads as TGCAAAGGTCTCAGCTTGGAGTCCTACGAGCAGTACTTC.

The genes are TRBV25-1 and TRBJ2-3, with D perhaps matching TRBD2 (7 bases). Germline values: CDR1 MGHDK, CDR2 SYGVNS. The CDR3 contains 15 residues. V dropped 2 bases and J dropped 1 base, with 10 bases sitting between them. This CDR3 reads CASSEDGGRTDTQYF. The CDR3 nucleotides are TGTGCCAGCAGTGAAGACGGGGGGCGCACAGATACGCAGTATTTT. Full variable domain (remainder filled in from reference TRBV25-1 and TRBJ2-3): EADIYQTPRYLVIGTGKKITLECSQTMGHDKMYWYQQDPGMELHLIHYSYGVNSTEKGDLSSESTVSRIRTEHFPLTLESARPSHTSQYLCASSEDGGRTDTQYFGPGTRLTVL.

The J gene is TRBJ1-6, the V gene TRBV25-1; D is unresolved. V gave up 4 bases and J gave up 0 bases, with 13 bases separating them. Per the germline V gene, CDR1 is MGHDK and CDR2 is SYGVNS. CDR3 length: 17 amino acids. This chain's CDR3 is CASSALQRSSYNSPLHF. In DNA, the CDR3 is TGTGCCAGCAGTGCTCTACAGCGGAGCTCCTATAATTCACCCCTCCACTTT.

The rearrangement uses TRBV19 and TRBJ1-5, with 8 nucleotides matching TRBD1. Germline assignment: CDR1 LNHDA and CDR2 SQIVND (reference sequence). V lost 6 bases, J lost 14 bases, and 12 bases stayed unmatched. CDR3 length equals 13 residues. Here the CDR3 DNA reads TGTGCCAGTAGCCTGGACAGGGTAGGCTACGAGCATTTT. Translated, it gives CASSLDRVGYEHF.

This clonotype was counted many times. In nucleotides, the CDR3 is TGCAGTGCGAGTGGGGGCAGCAATCAGCCCCAGCATTTT. It is translated as CSASGGSNQPQHF. The chain links TRBV20-1 to TRBJ1-5, with D maybe TRBD1 (6 bases). Trimming removed 6 bases from V and 1 base from J, with 10 bases in between. Per germline, CDR1 DFQATT and CDR2 SNEGSKA (reference sequence). The CDR3 has 13 residues.

This clonotype has only a few counts. V and J are TRBV9 and TRBJ1-6, with 10 nucleotides matching TRBD1. The V and J ends lost 5 bases and 11 bases, in that order; junction bases with no gene match: 7. Germline V lookup: CDR1 SGDLS, CDR2 YYNGEE. There are 14 residues in the CDR3. CDR3 sequence: CASRGLGQGTPLHF. The CDR3 DNA reads as TGTGCCAGCAGGGGCTTGGGACAGGGGACACCCCTCCACTTT.

A remark on this clonotype: The CDR3 ends on some other residue instead of the conserved phenylalanine or tryptophan, so this is likely a read error. No DNA is shown, since the ends of the CDR3 on it are uncertain; the CDR3 is the one TCRdb lists. V and J are TRBV5-1 and TRBJ1-1. The CDR3 length is 8 residues, termini included. From germline, CDR1 is SGHRS and CDR2 YFSETQ. CDR3 sequence reads: CASRNPSS.

This clonotype was seen a few times. This chain uses TRBV7-8 with TRBJ2-5; TRBD1 matches 7 bases. CDR1 is SGHVS, CDR2 FQNEAQ, per germline. The trim removed 6 bases at V and 5 bases at J, leaving 9 bases unmatched. This CDR3 comprises 14 residues. In DNA, the CDR3 is TGTGCCAGCAGAGAAAAGGGGGCTGGGGAGACCCAGTACTTC. It specifies CASREKGAGETQYF.

As for this clonotype: This may be a read error, as it is one base from a much larger clone. The CDR3 loop reads CAIRGGGEQYF. CDR3 sequence (DNA): TGTGCCATTCGGGGCGGGGGAGAGCAGTACTTC. The chain links TRBV19 to TRBJ2-7, with 7 bases aligning to TRBD2. The ends lost 10 bases at V and 7 bases at J; junction bases unmatched: 7. CDR1 and CDR2 from the germline V gene are LNHDA and SQIVND (reference sequence). The length of the CDR3 is 11 residues.

J is TRBJ1-2 and V is TRBV10-3, with D perhaps matching TRBD1 (5 bases). The length of the CDR3 is 13 residues. Trimming removed 3 bases from V and 4 bases from J, with 9 bases in between. CDR1 and CDR2 from the germline V gene are ENHRY and SYGVKD. The CDR3 DNA reads TGTGCCATCAGTGAAGGGGTAGGCTATGGCTACACCTTC. Its protein is CAISEGVGYGYTF.

V is TRBV20-1 and J is TRBJ1-5; 9 bases fit TRBD1. Germline values: CDR1 DFQATT, CDR2 SNEGSKA (reference sequence). The V segment lost 3 bases and the J segment 3 bases; nucleotides outside the gene matches: 12. The CDR3 totals 17 residues. DNA of the CDR3: TGCAGTGCTAGTTCCGGGACAGGGAGGAGAGACAATCAGCCCCAGCATTTT. Amino acids: CSASSGTGRRDNQPQHF.

A few counts support this clonotype. The chain couples TRBV28 to TRBJ1-1; possible D gene TRBD1, 6 bases. Germline V lookup: CDR1 MDHEN, CDR2 SYDVKM. CDR3 length: 13 amino acids. The ends were cut back, 7 bases at V and 10 bases at J, with 19 bases in the middle. The CDR3 coding sequence is TGTGCCAGCACTCGCGCGCAGGCCAGGGGAGCTTTCTTT. This sequence encodes CASTRAQARGAFF.

The chain couples TRBV29-1 to TRBJ1-2; D is perhaps TRBD1 (5 bases). The CDR3 covers 11 residues. In germline, CDR1 is SQVTM, CDR2 ANQGSEA. Deletions cut 8 bases from V and 8 bases from J, with 15 bases between. CDR3 amino acids: CSFYRDRGYTF. As DNA, the CDR3 is TGCAGCTTTTACCGGGACCGCGGCTACACCTTC.

This clonotype was picked up many times. The rearrangement uses TRBV7-8 and TRBJ1-1, with D perhaps TRBD1 (5 bases). With 3 bases removed from V and 7 bases from J, the gap between germline ends came to 12 bases. This CDR3 comprises 13 residues. The V gene's germline CDR1 is SGHVS and CDR2 FQNEAQ. Here the CDR3 reads CASSLGRAGEAFF. CDR3 in DNA: TGTGCCAGCAGCTTGGGCAGGGCTGGTGAAGCTTTCTTT.

This clonotype was counted only a few times. This chain joins TRBV5-4 and TRBJ2-2; D is possibly TRBD2 (6 bases). The CDR3 extends over 16 amino acids. V shed 2 bases and J shed 1 base, with 12 bases lying between them. CDR1 SGHNT and CDR2 YYREEE come from the germline V gene (reference sequence). CDR3 DNA sequence: TGTGCCAGCAGCTTTTACGGGAGTCGGAACACCGGGGAGCTGTTTTTT. Protein: CASSFYGSRNTGELFF. The variable domain in full, with the rest retrieved from reference TRBV5-4 and TRBJ2-2, is ETGVTQSPTHLIKTRGQQVTLRCSSQSGHNTVSWYQQALGQGPQFIFQYYREEENGRGNFPPRFSGLQFPNYSSELNVNALELDDSALYLCASSFYGSRNTGELFFGEGSRLTVL.

The CDR3 reads CSARSGEDFYEQYF. The CDR3 nucleotides read TGCAGTGCTAGATCGGGGGAGGACTTCTACGAGCAGTACTTC. The V gene is TRBV20-1, the J gene TRBJ2-7, with D possibly matching TRBD2 (6 bases). The CDR3 is 14 amino acids. V was pared by 2 bases and J by 3 bases, with 14 bases between. Germline V gene lookup returns CDR1 DFQATT and CDR2 SNEGSKA (reference sequence).

In the case of this clonotype: The germline gene is not matched at one end of the junction; a read error may be the cause. This chain uses TRBV10-2 with TRBJ1-1; 7 bases align to TRBD1. CDR3 length equals 15 residues. From germline, CDR1 is WSHSY and CDR2 SAAADI. This CDR3 is CASSPTGEWGTEAFF. The CDR3, as DNA: TGTGCCAGCTCACCCACAGGGGAATGGGGCACTGAAGCTTTCTTT.

The gene calls are TRBV14 and TRBJ2-5, with TRBD1 identical over 9 bases. The V gene end was trimmed by 3 bases and the J gene end by 0 bases; junction bases not matched to a gene: 2. Germline assignment: CDR1 SGHDN and CDR2 FVKESK. The CDR3 totals 15 residues. CDR3 amino acids: CASSHDRGNQETQYF. The CDR3, as DNA: TGTGCCAGCAGCCATGACAGGGGGAACCAAGAGACCCAGTACTTC.

This clonotype was seen only a few times. This chain joins TRBV14 and TRBJ2-5, with a tentative D call TRBD2 (6 bases). V lost 0 bases, J lost 5 bases, and 19 bases lay in between. CDR1 SGHDN and CDR2 FVKESK come from the germline V gene. The length of the CDR3 is 17 residues. CDR3: CASSQDLLPGARETQYF. For the CDR3, the DNA is TGTGCCAGCAGCCAAGATCTACTTCCGGGAGCACGGGAGACCCAGTACTTC.

A note on this clonotype: Its ends do not fully match the called genes, so a read error is possible. The chain joins TRBV7-7 to TRBJ2-5; D ambiguous. The CDR3 sequence is 15 residues long. From germline, CDR1 is SSHAT and CDR2 FNYEAQ (reference sequence). The CDR3 region is CACSVPTVGQETQYF. The CDR3 DNA is TGTGCCTGCAGCGTTCCAACGGTGGGACAAGAGACCCAGTACTTC.

This clonotype was picked up a small number of times. The genes are TRBV5-5 and TRBJ1-4, with 8 bases fitting TRBD1. The ends lost 5 bases at V and 5 bases at J; junction bases unmatched: 5. The germline gives CDR1 SGHKS, CDR2 YYEKEE (reference sequence). The CDR3 consists of 14 residues. The CDR3 spells CASSIQGGNEKLFF. The CDR3, as DNA: TGTGCCAGCAGTATACAGGGGGGAAATGAAAAACTGTTTTTT.

This clonotype came up many times. In nucleotides, the CDR3 is TGTGCCAGCGGGGGACAGGGAGGAAAACTGTTTTTT. Protein: CASGGQGGKLFF. J is TRBJ1-4 and V is TRBV2, with 9 bases identical to TRBD1. The CDR3 contains 12 residues. Germline lookup yields CDR1 SNHLY and CDR2 FYNNEI. V dropped 8 bases and J dropped 10; count of bases not matched to a gene: 5.

This clonotype occurred a few times. The V call is TRBV12-3 or TRBV12-4, the J call TRBJ1-1; D is ambiguous. V gave up 5 bases and J gave up 4 bases, with 14 bases separating them. The CDR3 has 14 residues. The CDR3 DNA reads as TGTGCCAGCAGTCCCTCTCTCTTGCCCACTGAAGCTTTCTTT. It is translated as CASSPSLLPTEAFF.

In its sample, this clonotype was seen many times. The V call is TRBV7-9, the J call TRBJ1-2; tentatively, D is TRBD1 (6 bases). The CDR3 loop spans 15 amino acids. Germline-derived CDR1 and CDR2 are SEHNR and FQNEAQ (reference sequence). Trimming stripped 1 base from V and 7 bases from J, with 16 bases between. Written as DNA, the CDR3 is TGTGCCAGCAGCTTAGGGTCTGGGGGCGCCGCTGGCTACACCTTC. Protein: CASSLGSGGAAGYTF.

This clonotype was counted at least ten times. J is TRBJ1-2 and V is TRBV24-1; TRBD1 agrees at 7 bases. The CDR3 spans 16 residues. Per germline, CDR1 KGHDR and CDR2 SFDVKD. Trimming took 5 bases from V and 4 from J; bases not matched to a gene: 12. CDR3 sequence: CATSATGVPGPYGYTF. CDR3 bases: TGTGCCACCAGTGCCACAGGGGTCCCAGGCCCCTATGGCTACACCTTC.

This clonotype was counted between two and nine times. The chain joins TRBV28 to TRBJ2-7, with a tentative D call TRBD1 (6 bases). CDR3 size: 15 residues. The V and J ends lost 3 bases and 3 bases respectively, with 15 bases between them. CDR1 and CDR2 (germline): MDHEN, SYDVKM. CDR3 in amino acids: CASSFPIAGVYEQYF. CDR3 bases: TGTGCCAGCAGTTTCCCCATTGCAGGGGTCTACGAGCAGTACTTC.

This rearrangement joins TRBV29-1 to TRBJ2-7; D remains unclear. Per the germline V gene, CDR1 is SQVTM and CDR2 is ANQGSEA. CDR3 length equals 11 residues. Trimming stripped 8 bases from V and 7 bases from J, with 15 bases between. The CDR3 loop is CSLGRSVEQYF. CDR3 bases: TGCAGCTTAGGACGGAGTGTGGAGCAGTACTTC.